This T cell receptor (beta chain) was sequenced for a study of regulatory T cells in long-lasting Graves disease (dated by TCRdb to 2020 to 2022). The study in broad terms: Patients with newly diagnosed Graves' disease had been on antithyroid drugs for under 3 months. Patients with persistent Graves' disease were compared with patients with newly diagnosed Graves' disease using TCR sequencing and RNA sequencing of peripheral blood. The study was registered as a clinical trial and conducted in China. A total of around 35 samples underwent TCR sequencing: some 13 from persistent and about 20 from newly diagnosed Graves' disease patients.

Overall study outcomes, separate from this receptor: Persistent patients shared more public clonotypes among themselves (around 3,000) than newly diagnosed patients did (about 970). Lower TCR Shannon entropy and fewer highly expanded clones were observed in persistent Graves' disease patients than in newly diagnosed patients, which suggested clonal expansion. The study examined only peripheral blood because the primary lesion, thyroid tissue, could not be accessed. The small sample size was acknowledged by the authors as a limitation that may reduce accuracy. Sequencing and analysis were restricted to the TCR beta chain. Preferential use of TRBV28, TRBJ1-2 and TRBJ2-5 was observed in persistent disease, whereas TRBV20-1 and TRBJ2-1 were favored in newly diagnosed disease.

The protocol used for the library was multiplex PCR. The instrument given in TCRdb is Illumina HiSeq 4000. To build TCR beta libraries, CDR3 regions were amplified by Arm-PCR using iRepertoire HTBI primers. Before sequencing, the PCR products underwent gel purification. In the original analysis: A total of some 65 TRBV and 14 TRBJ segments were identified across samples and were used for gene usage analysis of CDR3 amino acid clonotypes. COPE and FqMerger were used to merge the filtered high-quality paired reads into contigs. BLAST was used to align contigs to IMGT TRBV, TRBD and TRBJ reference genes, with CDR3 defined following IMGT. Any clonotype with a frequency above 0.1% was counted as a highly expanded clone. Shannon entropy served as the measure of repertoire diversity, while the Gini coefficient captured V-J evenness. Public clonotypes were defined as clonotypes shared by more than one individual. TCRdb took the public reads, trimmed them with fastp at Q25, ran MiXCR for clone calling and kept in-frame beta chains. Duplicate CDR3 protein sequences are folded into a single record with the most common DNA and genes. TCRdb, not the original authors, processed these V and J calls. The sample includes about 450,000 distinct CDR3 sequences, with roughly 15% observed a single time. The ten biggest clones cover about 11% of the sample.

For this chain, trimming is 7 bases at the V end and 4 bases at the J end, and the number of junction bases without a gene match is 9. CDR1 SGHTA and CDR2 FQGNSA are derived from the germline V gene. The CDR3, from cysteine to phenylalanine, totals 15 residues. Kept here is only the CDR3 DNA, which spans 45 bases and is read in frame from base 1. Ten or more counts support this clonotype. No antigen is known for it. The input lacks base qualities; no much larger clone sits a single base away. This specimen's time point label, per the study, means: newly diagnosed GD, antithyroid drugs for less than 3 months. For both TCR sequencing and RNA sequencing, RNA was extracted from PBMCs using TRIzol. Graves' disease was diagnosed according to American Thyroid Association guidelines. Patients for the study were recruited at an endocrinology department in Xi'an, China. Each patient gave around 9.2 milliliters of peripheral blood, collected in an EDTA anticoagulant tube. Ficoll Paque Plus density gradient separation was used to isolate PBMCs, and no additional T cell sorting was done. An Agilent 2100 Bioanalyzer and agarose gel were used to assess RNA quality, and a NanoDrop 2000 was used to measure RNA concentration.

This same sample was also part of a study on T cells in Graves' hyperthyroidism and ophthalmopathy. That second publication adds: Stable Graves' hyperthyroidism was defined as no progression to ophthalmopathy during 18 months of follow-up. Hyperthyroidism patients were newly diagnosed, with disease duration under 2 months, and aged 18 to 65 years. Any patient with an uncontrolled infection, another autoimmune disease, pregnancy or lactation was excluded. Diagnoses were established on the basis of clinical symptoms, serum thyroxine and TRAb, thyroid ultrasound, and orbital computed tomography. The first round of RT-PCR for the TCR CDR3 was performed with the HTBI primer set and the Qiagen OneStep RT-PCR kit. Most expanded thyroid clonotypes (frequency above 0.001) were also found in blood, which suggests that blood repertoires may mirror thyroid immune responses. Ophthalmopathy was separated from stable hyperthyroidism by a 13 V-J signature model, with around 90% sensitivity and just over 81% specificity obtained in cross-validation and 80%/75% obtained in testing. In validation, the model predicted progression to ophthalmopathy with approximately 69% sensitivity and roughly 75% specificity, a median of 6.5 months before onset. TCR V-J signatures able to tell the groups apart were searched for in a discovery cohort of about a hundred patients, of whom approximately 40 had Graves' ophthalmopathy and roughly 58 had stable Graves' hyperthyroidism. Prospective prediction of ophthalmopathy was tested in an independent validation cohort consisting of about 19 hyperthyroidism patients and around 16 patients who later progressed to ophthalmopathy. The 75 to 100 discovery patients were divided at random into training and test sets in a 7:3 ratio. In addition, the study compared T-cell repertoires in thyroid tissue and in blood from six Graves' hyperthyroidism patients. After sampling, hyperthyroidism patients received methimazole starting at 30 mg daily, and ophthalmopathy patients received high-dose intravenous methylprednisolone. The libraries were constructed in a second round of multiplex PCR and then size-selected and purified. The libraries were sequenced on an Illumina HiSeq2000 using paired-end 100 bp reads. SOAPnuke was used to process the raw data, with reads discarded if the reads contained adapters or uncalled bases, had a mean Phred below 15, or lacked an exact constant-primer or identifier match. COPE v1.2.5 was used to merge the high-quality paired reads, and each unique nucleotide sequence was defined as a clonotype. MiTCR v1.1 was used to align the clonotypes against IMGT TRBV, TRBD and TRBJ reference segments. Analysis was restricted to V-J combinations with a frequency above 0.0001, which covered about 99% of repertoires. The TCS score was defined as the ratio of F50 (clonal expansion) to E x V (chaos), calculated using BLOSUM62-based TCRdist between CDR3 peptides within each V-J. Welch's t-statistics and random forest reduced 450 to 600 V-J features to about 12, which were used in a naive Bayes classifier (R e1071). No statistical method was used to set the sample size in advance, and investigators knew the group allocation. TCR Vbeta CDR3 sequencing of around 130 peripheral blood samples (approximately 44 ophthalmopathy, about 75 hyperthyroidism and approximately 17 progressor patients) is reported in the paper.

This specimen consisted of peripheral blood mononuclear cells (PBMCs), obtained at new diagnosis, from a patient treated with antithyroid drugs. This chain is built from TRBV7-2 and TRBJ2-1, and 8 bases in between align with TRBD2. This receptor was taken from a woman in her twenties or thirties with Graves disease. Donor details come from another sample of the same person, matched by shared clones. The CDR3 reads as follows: CASTRASGGYNEQFF. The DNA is TGTGCCAGCACCCGGGCGAGCGGGGGATACAATGAGCAGTTCTTC.